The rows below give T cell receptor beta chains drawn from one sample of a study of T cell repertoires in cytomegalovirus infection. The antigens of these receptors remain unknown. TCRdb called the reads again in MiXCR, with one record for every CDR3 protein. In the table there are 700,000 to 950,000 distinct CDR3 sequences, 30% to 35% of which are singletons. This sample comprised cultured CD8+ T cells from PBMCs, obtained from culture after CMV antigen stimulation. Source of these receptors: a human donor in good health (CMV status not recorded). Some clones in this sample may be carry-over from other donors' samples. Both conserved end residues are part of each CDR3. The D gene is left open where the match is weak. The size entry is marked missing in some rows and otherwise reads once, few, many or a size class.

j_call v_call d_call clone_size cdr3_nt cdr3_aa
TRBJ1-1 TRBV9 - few TGTGCCAGCAGCGTAGGCGGGCGCGGAAACACTGAAGCTTTCTTT CASSVGGRGNTEAFF
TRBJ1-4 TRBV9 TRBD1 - TGTGCCAGCAGCGGAAGACAGGGGGCTTCTAGTAAACTGTTTTTT CASSGRQGASSKLFF
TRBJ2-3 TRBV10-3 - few TGTGCCATCCGAAGACTATCTCGAAACACAGATACGCAGTATTTT CAIRRLSRNTDTQYF
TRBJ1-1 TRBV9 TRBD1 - TGTGCCAGCAGCGTGGACAGGGGGCTGAGTCGTGGCACTGAAGCTTTCTTT CASSVDRGLSRGTEAFF
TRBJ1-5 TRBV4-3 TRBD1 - TGCGCCAGCAGCCCGACAGGGGCTCATCAGCCCCAGCATTTT CASSPTGAHQPQHF
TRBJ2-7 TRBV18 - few TGTGCCAGCTCATCTCCGGGAGCTCGGCCCTCCTACGAGCAGTACTTC CASSSPGARPSYEQYF
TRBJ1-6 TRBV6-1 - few TGTGCCAGCAGTCGTTGGGGGCCCCCCTCACCCCTCCACTTT CASSRWGPPSPLHF
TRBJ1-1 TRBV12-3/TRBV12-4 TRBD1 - TGTGCCACGACAGGGAGCACTGAAGCTTTCTTT CATTGSTEAFF
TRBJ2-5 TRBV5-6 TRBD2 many TGTGCCAGCAGCTTAGTCCTAGCGGGGGGGCAAGAGACCCAGTACTTC CASSLVLAGGQETQYF
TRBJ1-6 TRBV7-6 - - TGTGCCAGCAGCTCAGTAAGGGATAATTCACCCCTCCACTTT CASSSVRDNSPLHF
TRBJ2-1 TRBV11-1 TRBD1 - TGTGCCACGGGACAGAGCTCCTACAATGAGCAGTTCTTC CATGQSSYNEQFF
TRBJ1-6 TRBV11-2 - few TGTGCCACCTCCTCGGGCGACTCCTATAATTCACCCCTCCACTTT CATSSGDSYNSPLHF
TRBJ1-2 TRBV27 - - TGTGCCAGCAGTTTATCGAGACAGAACTATGGCTACACCTTC CASSLSRQNYGYTF
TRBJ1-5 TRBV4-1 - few TGCGCCAGCAGCCCCGGCGGGGGCGGCGGAGCCCAGCATTTT CASSPGGGGGAQHF
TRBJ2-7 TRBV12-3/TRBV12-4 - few TGTGCCAGCAGTTTAGCGCTTGGGGGCTTCGAGGACGAGCAGTACTTC CASSLALGGFEDEQYF
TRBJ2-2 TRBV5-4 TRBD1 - TGTGCCAGCAGCGTGTTCTTGACAGGGGGCACCGGGGAGCTGTTTTTT CASSVFLTGGTGELFF
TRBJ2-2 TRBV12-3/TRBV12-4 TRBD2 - TGTGCCAGCAGCACCCGGACTAGCGGAAACACCGGGGAGCTGTTTTTT CASSTRTSGNTGELFF
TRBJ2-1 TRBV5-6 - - TGTGCCACCAAGTCTGGGGGCGCCTACAATGAGCAGTTCTTC CATKSGGAYNEQFF
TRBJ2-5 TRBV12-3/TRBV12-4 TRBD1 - TGTGCCAGCAGTTTTGAGGGGGCAGGGGAGACCCAGTACTTC CASSFEGAGETQYF
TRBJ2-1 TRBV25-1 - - TGTGCCAGCCGGGGGAGCTGGAATGAGCAGTTCTTC CASRGSWNEQFF
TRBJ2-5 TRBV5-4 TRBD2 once TGTGCCAGCAGCTTCCCCGGACTAGCGGGGGGCCCATCTTCAGAGACCCAGTACTTC CASSFPGLAGGPSSETQYF
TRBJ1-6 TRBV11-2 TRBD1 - TGTGCCAGCAGCTTATGGGACAGAAATTATAATTCACCCCTCCACTTT CASSLWDRNYNSPLHF
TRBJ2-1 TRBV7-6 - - TGTGCTAGCAGCGCCCGGGGCAGGGGTTCAGAGCAGTTCTTC CASSARGRGSEQFF
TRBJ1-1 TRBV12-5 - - TGTGCTAGTGGTTTCGGTACAGGCTCCTTGAACACTGAAGCTTTCTTT CASGFGTGSLNTEAFF
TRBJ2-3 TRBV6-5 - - TGTGCCAGCAGTTTGTTTAAGACATTGGCCCACACAGCTACGCAGTATTTT CASSLFKTLAHTATQYF
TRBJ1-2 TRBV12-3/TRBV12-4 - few TGTGCCAGCAGTCCTGGTAGTTCTAGGTTGAAAGGCTACACCTTC CASSPGSSRLKGYTF
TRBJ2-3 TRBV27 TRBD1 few TGTGCCAGCAGCCAATTCGCACAGGGGGCATCAGATACGCAGTATTTT CASSQFAQGASDTQYF
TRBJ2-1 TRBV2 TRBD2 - TGTGCCAGCAGTACCCGACTAGCGGGGGTCAACAATGAGCAGTTCTTC CASSTRLAGVNNEQFF
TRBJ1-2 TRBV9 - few TGTGCCAGCAGCGCTTTCAGCGGTGGCTACACCTTC CASSAFSGGYTF
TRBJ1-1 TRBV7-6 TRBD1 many TGTGCCAGCAGCTCTGGGACAGGGGTCGAAGCTTTCTTT CASSSGTGVEAFF
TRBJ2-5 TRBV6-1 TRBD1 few TGTGCCAGCACTCAAGACAGGGGATTGATCGAGACCCAGTACTTC CASTQDRGLIETQYF
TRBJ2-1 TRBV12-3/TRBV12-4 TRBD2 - TGTGCCACCCATACCCTCGCGGGAGGGCCACCTTACAATGAGCAGTTCTTC CATHTLAGGPPYNEQFF
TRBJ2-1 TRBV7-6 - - TGTGTCAGCAGCCCATCCCCAGGGCACAATGAGCAGTTCTTC CVSSPSPGHNEQFF
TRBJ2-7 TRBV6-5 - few TGTGCCACCAGAGCCCCCCCTAGGAACTACGAGCAGTACTTC CATRAPPRNYEQYF
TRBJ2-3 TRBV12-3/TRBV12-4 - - TGCGCCAGCAGCCCGCCTGCAGATACGCAGTATTTT CASSPPADTQYF
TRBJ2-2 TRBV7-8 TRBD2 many TGTGCCAGCAGCCTGACTAGCGGGGGGGCCTGGAACACCGGGGAGCTGTTTTTT CASSLTSGGAWNTGELFF
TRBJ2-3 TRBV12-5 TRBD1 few TGTGCTAGTGGTCCGCTCGGGACAGGCTCGCTTTGGGGCACAGATACGCAGTATTTT CASGPLGTGSLWGTDTQYF
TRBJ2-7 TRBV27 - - TGTGCCAGCAGTTTAAGTTCGGGCCCCTACGAGCAGTACTTC CASSLSSGPYEQYF
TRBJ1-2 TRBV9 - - TGTGCCAGCAGCGCGAGTGACGGTGCCTCTAACTATGGCTACACCTTC CASSASDGASNYGYTF
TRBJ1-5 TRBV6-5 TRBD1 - TGTGCCAGCAGTTCTGAGACAGGGGGCGGCCAGCCCCAGCATTTT CASSSETGGGQPQHF
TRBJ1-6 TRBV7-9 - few TGTGCCAGCAGACCTACAGGGATACTGGATTCACCCCTCCACTTT CASRPTGILDSPLHF
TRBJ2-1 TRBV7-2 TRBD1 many TGTGCCAGCAGCGCGTACAGGGGTTTCAAGAATGAGCAGTTCTTC CASSAYRGFKNEQFF
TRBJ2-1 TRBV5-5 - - TGTGCCAGCAGCTTGGACCAGGGCTATGAGCAGTTCTTC CASSLDQGYEQFF
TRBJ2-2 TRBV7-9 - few TGTGCCAGCAGCTTGGGGGCCTACTATACCGGGGAGCTGTTTTTT CASSLGAYYTGELFF
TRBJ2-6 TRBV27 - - TGTGCCAGCAGTCTACGGGGCATGGGAGGGGCCAACGTCCTGACTTTC CASSLRGMGGANVLTF
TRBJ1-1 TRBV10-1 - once TGCGCCAGCGGGACAAGGAACACTGAAGCTTTCTTT CASGTRNTEAFF
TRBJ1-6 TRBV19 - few TGTGCCAGTAGTATTCGTAGGGAAAAGGGTTCACCCCTCCACTTT CASSIRREKGSPLHF
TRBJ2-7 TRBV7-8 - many TGTGCCAGCAGCTTAGAGGCTGCCAAAGGCTACGAGCAGTACTTC CASSLEAAKGYEQYF